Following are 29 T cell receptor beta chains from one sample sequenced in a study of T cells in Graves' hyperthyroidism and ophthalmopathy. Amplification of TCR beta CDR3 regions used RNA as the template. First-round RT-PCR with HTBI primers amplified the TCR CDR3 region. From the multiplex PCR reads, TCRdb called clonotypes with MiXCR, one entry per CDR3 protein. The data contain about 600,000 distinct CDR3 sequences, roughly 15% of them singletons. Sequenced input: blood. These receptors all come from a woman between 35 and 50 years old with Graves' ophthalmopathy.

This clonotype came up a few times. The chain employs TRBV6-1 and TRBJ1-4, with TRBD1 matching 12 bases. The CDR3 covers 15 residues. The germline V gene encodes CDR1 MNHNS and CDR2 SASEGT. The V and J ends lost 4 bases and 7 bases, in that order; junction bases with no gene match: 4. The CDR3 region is CASSGGTGGSEKLFF. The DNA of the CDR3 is TGTGCCAGCAGTGGGGGGACAGGGGGCAGTGAAAAACTGTTTTTT.

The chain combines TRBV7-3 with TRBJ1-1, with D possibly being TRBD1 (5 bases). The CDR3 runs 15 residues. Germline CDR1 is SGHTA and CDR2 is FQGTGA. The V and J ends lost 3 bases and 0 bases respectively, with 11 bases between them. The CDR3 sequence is CASSLRGGVNTEAFF. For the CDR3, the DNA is TGTGCCAGCAGCTTGAGGGGTGGAGTGAACACTGAAGCTTTCTTT.

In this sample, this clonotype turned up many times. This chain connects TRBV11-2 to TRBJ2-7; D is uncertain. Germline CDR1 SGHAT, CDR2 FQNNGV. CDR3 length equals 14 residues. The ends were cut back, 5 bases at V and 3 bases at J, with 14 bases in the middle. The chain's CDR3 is CASSAPEELYEQYF. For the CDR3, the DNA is TGTGCCAGCAGCGCGCCCGAGGAGCTCTACGAGCAGTACTTC.

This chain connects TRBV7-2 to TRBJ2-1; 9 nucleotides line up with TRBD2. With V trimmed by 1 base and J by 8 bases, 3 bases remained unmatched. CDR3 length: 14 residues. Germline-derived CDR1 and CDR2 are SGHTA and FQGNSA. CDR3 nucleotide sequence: TGTGCCAGCAGCTTAGGTAGCGGGGGTTATGAGCAGTTCTTC. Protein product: CASSLGSGGYEQFF.

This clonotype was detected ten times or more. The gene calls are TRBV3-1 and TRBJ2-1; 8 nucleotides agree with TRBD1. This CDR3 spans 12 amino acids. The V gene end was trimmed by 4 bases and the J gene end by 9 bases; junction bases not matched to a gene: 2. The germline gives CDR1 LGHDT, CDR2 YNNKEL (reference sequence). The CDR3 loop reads CASSPTGVEQFF. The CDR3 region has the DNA TGTGCCAGCAGCCCGACAGGGGTTGAGCAGTTCTTC.

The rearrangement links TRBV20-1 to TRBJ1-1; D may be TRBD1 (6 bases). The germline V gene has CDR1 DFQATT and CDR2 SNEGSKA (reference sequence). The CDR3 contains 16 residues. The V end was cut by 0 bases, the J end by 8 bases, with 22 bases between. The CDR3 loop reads CSARDASLQGLEEAFF. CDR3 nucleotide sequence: TGCAGTGCTAGAGATGCCTCCTTACAGGGACTCGAAGAAGCTTTCTTT.

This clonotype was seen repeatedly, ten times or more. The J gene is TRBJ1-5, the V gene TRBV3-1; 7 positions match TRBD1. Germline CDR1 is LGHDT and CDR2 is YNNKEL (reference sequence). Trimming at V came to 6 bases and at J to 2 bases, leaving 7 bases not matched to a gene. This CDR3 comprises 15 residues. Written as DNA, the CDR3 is TGTGCCAGCAGGTCGGGGACAGCAGGCAATCAGCCCCAGCATTTT. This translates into CASRSGTAGNQPQHF. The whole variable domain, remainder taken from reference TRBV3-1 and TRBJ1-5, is DTAVSQTPKYLVTQMGNDKSIKCEQNLGHDTMYWYKQDSKKFLKIMFSYNNKELIINETVPNRFSPKSPDKAHLNLHINSLELGDSAVYFCASRSGTAGNQPQHFGDGTRLSIL.

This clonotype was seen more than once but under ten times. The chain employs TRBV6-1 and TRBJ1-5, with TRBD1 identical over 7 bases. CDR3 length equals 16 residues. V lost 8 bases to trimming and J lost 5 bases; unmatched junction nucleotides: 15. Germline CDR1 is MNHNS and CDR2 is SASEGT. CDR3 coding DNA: TGTGCCAGCCCAACCATCCCTACAGGGGCCTATCAGCCCCAGCATTTT. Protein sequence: CASPTIPTGAYQPQHF.

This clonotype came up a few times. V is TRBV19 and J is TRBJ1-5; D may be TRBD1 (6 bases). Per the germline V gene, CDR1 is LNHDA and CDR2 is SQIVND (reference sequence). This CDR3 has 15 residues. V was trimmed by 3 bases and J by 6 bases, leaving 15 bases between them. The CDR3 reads CASSIREGEGQPQHF. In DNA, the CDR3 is TGTGCCAGTAGTATCCGCGAGGGGGAGGGTCAGCCCCAGCATTTT.

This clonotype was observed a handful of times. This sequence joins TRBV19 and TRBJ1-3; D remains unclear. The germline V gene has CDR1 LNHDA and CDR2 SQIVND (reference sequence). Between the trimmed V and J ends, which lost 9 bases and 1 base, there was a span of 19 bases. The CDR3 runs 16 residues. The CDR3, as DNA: TGTGCCAGGCCTAGGGCCCAGGCGACTTCTGGAAACACCATATATTTT. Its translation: CARPRAQATSGNTIYF.

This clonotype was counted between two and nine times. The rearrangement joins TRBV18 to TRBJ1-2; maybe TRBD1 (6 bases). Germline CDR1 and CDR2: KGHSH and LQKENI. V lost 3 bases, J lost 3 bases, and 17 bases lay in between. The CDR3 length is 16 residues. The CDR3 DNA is TGTGCCAGCTCACCGACTCTCGGGGGCGCCGACTATGGCTACACCTTC. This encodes CASSPTLGGADYGYTF.

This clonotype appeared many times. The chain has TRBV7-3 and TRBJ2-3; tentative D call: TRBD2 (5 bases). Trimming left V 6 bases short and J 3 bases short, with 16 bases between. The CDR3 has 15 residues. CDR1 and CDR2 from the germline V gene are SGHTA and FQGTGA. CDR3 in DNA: TGTGCCAGCAGTTCAGGACTTCTAAGTACAGATACGCAGTATTTT. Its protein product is CASSSGLLSTDTQYF.

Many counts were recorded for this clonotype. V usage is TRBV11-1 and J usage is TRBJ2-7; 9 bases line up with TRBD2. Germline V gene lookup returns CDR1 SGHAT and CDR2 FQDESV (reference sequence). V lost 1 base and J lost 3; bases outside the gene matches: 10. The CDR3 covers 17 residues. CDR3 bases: TGTGCCAGCAGCTTAGTTCCGGCGGGAGGGCCTCACTACGAGCAGTACTTC. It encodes CASSLVPAGGPHYEQYF.

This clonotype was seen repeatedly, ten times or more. The CDR3 sequence: CASSFTSGRENEQFF. Here the CDR3 DNA reads TGTGCCAGCAGCTTCACTAGCGGGAGGGAGAATGAGCAGTTCTTC. J is TRBJ2-1 and V is TRBV11-2; 13 positions match TRBD2. Trimming cost V 3 bases and J 7 bases; bases outside gene matches: 3. CDR3 length: 15 amino acids. Looked up from germline, CDR1 is SGHAT and CDR2 is FQNNGV. Full variable domain (missing parts from reference TRBV11-2 and TRBJ2-1): EAGVAQSPRYKIIEKRQSVAFWCNPISGHATLYWYQQILGQGPKLLIQFQNNGVVDDSQLPKDRFSAERLKGVDSTLKIQPAKLEDSAVYLCASSFTSGRENEQFFGPGTRLTVL.

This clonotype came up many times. The CDR3 DNA follows: TGTGCCAGCAGCCTACAAGCGGGAAGGGAGCAGTTCTTC. It encodes CASSLQAGREQFF. This chain connects TRBV7-8 to TRBJ2-1, with 7 bases aligning to TRBD2. Trimming cost V 5 bases and J 10 bases; bases outside gene matches: 8. The CDR3 spans 13 residues. Germline CDR1 SGHVS, CDR2 FQNEAQ.

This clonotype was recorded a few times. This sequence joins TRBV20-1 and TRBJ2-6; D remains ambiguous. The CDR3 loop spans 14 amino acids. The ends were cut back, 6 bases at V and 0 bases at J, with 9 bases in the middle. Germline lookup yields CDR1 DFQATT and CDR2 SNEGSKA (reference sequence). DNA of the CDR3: TGCAGTGCCCCTTCCCTCTCTGGGGCCAACGTCCTGACTTTC. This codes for CSAPSLSGANVLTF.

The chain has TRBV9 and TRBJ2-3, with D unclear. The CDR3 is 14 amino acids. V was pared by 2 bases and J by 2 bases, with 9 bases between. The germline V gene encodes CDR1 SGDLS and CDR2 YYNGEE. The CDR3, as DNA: TGTGCCAGCAGCGTTAGTCCAGACACAGATACGCAGTATTTT. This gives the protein CASSVSPDTDTQYF.

CDR3 in amino acids: CSVGAGPLFNEQFF. CDR3 coding DNA: TGCAGCGTTGGGGCAGGGCCCCTCTTCAATGAGCAGTTCTTC. This chain uses TRBV29-1 with TRBJ2-1, with a possible D match to TRBD1 (5 bases). CDR1 and CDR2 from the germline V gene are SQVTM and ANQGSEA. The CDR3 is made up of 14 amino acids. Trimming stripped 4 bases from V and 6 bases from J, with 16 bases between.

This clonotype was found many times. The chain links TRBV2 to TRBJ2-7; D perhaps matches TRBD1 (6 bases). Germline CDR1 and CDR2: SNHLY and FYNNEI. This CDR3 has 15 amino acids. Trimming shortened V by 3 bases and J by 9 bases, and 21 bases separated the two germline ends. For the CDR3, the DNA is TGTGCCAGCAGTGATGATGGGGGCCCCGTGATGGTGCAGTACTTC. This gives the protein CASSDDGGPVMVQYF.

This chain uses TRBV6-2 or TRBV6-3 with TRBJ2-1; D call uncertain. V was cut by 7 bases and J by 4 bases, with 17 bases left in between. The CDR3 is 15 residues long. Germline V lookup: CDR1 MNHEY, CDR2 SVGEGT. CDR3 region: CASNPTKFSYNEQFF. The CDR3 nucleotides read TGTGCCAGCAACCCTACTAAATTCAGTTACAATGAGCAGTTCTTC.

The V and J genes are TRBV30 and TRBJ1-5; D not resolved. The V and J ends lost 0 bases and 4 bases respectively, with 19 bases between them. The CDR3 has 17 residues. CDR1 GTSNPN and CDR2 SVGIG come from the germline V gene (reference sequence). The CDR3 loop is CAWSVPLRSRRNQPQHF. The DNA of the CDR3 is TGTGCCTGGAGTGTACCCCTCCGGTCGAGGAGGAATCAGCCCCAGCATTTT.

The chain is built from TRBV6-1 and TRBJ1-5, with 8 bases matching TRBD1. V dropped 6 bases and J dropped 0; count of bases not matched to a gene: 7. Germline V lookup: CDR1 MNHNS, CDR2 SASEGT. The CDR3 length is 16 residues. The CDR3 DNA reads TGTGCCAGCAGCATGACAGGGGTTCATAGCAATCAGCCCCAGCATTTT. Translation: CASSMTGVHSNQPQHF.

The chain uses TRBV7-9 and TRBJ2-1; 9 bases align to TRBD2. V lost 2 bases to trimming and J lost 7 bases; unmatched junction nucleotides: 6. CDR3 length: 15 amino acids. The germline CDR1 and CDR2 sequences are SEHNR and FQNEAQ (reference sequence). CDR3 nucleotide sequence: TGTGCCAGCAGCTTACATAGCGGGAGCCCTAATGAGCAGTTCTTC. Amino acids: CASSLHSGSPNEQFF. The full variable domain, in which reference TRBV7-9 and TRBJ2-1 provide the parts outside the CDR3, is DTGVSQNPRHKITKRGQNVTFRCDPISEHNRLYWYRQTLGQGPEFLTYFQNEAQLEKSRLLSDRFSAERPKGSFSTLEIQRTEQGDSAMYLCASSLHSGSPNEQFFGPGTRLTVL.

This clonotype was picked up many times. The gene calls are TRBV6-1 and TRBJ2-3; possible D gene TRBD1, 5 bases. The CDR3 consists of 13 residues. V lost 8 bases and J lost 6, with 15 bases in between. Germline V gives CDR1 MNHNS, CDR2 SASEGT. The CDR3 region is CASRRDRRDTQYF. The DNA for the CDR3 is TGTGCCAGCCGCAGGGATCGTAGGGATACGCAGTATTTT.

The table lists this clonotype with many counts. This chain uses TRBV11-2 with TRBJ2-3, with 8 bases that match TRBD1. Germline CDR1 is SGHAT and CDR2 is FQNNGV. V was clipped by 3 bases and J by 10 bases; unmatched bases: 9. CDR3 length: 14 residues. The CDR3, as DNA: TGTGCCAGCAGCTTTACCACCCCGGGACAGGCGCAGTATTTT. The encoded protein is CASSFTTPGQAQYF.

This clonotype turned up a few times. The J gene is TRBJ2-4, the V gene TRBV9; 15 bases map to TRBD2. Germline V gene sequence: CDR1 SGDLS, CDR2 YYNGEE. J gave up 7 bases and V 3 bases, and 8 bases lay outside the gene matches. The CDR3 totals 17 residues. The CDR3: CASSEGLAGGSQNIQYF. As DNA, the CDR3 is TGTGCCAGCAGCGAGGGACTAGCGGGAGGTAGTCAGAACATTCAGTACTTC.

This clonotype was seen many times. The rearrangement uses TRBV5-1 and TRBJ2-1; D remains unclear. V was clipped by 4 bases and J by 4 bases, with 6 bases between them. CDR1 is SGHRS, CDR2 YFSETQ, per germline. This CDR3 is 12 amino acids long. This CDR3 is CASSDGYNEQFF. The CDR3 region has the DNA TGCGCCAGCAGCGACGGTTACAATGAGCAGTTCTTC.

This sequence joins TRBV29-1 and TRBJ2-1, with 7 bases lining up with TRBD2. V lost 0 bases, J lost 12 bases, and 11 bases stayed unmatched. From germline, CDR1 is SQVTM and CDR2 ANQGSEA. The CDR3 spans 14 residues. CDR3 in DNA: TGCAGCGTTGAAGAGTCTAGCGGAGCGAGTCGGCAGTTCTTC. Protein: CSVEESSGASRQFF.

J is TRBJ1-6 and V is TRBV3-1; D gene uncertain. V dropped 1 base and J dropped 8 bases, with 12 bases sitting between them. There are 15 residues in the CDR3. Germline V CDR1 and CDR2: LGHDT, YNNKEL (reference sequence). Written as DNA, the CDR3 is TGTGCCAGCAGCCAAGGTCCGAGTAGACATTCACCCCTCCACTTT. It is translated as CASSQGPSRHSPLHF.